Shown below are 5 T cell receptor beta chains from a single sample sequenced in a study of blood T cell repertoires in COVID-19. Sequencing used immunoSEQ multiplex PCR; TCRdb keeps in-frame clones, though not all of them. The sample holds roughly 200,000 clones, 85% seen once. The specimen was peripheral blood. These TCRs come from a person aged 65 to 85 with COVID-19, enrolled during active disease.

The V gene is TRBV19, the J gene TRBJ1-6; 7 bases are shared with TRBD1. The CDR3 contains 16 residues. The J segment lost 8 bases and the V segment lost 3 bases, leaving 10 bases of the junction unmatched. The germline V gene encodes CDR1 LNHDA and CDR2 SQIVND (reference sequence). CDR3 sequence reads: CASSISLGTVHSPLHF. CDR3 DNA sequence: TGTGCCAGTAGTATTAGCCTCGGGACAGTGCATTCACCCCTCCACTTT.

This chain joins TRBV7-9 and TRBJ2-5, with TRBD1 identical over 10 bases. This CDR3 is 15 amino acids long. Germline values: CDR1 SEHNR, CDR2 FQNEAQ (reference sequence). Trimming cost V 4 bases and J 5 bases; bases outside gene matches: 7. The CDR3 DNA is TGTGCCAGCAGCTCCCGACAGGGGGCGCGGGAGACCCAGTACTTC. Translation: CASSSRQGARETQYF.

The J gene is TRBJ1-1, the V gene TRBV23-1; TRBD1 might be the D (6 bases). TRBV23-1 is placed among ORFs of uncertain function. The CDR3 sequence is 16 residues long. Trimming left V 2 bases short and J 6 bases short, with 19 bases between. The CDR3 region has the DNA TGCGCCAGCAGTCAAAGTGGCCGCCCTGGGGGCGCTGAAGCTTTCTTT. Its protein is CASSQSGRPGGAEAFF.

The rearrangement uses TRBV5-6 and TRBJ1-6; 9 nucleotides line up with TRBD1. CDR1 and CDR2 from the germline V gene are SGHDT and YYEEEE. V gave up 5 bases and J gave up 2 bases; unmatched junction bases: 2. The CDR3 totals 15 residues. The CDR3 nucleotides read TGTGCCAGCAGGACAGGGGGTACCTATAATTCACCCCTCCACTTT. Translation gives CASRTGGTYNSPLHF.

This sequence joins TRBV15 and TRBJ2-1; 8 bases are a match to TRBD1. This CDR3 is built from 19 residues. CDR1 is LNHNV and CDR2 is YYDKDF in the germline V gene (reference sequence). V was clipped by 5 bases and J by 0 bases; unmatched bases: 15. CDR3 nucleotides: TGTGCCACCAGCGGGAAGACAGGGGCCTTTTTGAGCTCCTACAATGAGCAGTTCTTC. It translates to CATSGKTGAFLSSYNEQFF.